This T cell receptor beta chain was found in a study of cytomegalovirus exposure and HLA in healthy donors. PCR involved 60 Vbeta and 13 Jbeta primers. TCRdb's copy holds only in-frame clones and misses some; the assay was immunoSEQ multiplex PCR. The data show 150,000 to 160,000 clones, over 75% seen once. This CDR3 has 14 amino acids. V was pared by 0 bases and J by 6 bases, with 12 bases between. Germline-derived CDR1 and CDR2 are SGHRS and YFSETQ. The chain couples TRBV5-1 to TRBJ1-1; weak D call: TRBD1 (5 bases). Sequencing was carried out using PBMCs. The TCR comes from a woman aged 40 to 50 in good health and CMV-seropositive. The chain's CDR3 is CASSLVSAGSEAFF. For the CDR3, the DNA is TGCGCCAGCAGCTTGGTATCAGCAGGGTCTGAAGCTTTCTTT.